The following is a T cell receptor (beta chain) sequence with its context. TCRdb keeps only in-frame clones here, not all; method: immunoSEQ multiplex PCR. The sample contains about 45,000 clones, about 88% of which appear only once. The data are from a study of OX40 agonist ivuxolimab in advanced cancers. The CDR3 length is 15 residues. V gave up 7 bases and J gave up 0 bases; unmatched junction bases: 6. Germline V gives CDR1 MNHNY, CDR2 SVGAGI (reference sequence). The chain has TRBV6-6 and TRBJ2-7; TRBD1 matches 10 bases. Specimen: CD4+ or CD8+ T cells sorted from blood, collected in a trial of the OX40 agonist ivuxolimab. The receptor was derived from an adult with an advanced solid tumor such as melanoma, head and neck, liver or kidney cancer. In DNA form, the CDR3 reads TGTGCCAGCAAGAGGGGACAGGGGAGCTCCTACGAGCAGTACTTC. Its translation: CASKRGQGSSYEQYF.